This paragraph reports one TCR beta chain. Its antigen is unidentified. Germline-derived CDR1 and CDR2 are MGHRA and YSYEKL. This CDR3 region has 16 residues. The data stem from a study of T cell clusters in autoimmune cytopenias. Whole-study results and caveats: Compared with active autoimmune hepatitis patients, healthy donors showed about 3-fold more exclusive TRB clusters. TRB repertoire shifts in secondary cytopenia and chronic lymphocytic leukemia mostly reflected lymphoma, not autoimmunity. A dominant lymphoma-associated repertoire apparently masked the cluster-lack signature in secondary cytopenia versus chronic lymphocytic leukemia.

Some 38,000 genome equivalents of blood DNA were amplified for TRB. One tube held mixed TRB-A and TRB-B primer pools for touch-down PCR. TCRdb derives one entry per CDR3 protein from the multiplex PCR reads, leaving out DNA. Recorded for this sample: some 8,100 distinct CDR3 sequences. This clonotype was sampled from a human donor with an autoimmune cytopenia or autoimmune hepatitis (not recorded which). The chain uses TRBV4-1 and TRBJ2-2; TCRdb outputs TRBD2, but without DNA this stays unchecked. Material: peripheral blood. The CDR3 loop is CASSQGTSGRSGELFF.